Below, 12 T cell receptor beta chains from the same sample are listed, as sequenced in a study of Ad26.COV2.S vaccination and SARS-CoV-2 variants (dated by TCRdb to about 2021). The time point label corresponds to: individuals recovered from natural SARS-CoV-2 infection. Library creation used the immunoSEQ multiplex PCR assay. Held by TCRdb, this immuneACCESS table contains in-frame sequences only and omits some clones. Under half of the omission traces to an unresolved V gene where checked; the cause of the rest is unknown. A total of some 180,000 clones appear in this sample, around 90% of them only once. The ten largest clones represent about 5.5% of the sample. This sample comprised peripheral blood, obtained after recovery from COVID-19. The origin of the receptors is a human donor who had recovered from COVID-19.

V gene TRBV5-1 combines with J gene TRBJ2-6; D tentatively fits TRBD1 or TRBD2 (6 bases each). The ends were cut back, 2 bases at V and 0 bases at J, with 15 bases in the middle. The CDR3 consists of 18 residues. Per germline, CDR1 SGHRS and CDR2 YFSETQ. DNA for the CDR3: TGCGCCAGCAGCTTATTGGGGGGCACCTCCTCTGGGGCCAACGTCCTGACTTTC. It codes for CASSLLGGTSSGANVLTF.

The V and J genes are TRBV5-1 and TRBJ1-1; 7 bases fit TRBD1. The CDR3 has 15 residues. The J segment lost 0 bases and the V segment lost 2 bases, leaving 4 bases of the junction unmatched. Germline values: CDR1 SGHRS, CDR2 YFSETQ. CDR3 in amino acids: CASSFDREMNTEAFF. The DNA of the CDR3 is TGCGCCAGCAGCTTCGACAGGGAGATGAACACTGAAGCTTTCTTT.

This clone was counted only a few times. The rearrangement uses TRBV4-1 and TRBJ2-5, with D perhaps TRBD1 (5 bases). V was clipped by 4 bases and J by 4 bases, with 13 bases between them. This CDR3 is 14 amino acids long. Germline V CDR1 and CDR2: MGHRA, YSYEKL. CDR3 nucleotide sequence: TGCGCCAGCAGCCCTAACCCAGGGTCAGAGACCCAGTACTTC. As protein: CASSPNPGSETQYF.

The chain carries TRBV15 and TRBJ2-3, with 9 bases that match TRBD2. Trimming took 1 base from V and 10 from J; bases not matched to a gene: 6. The CDR3 extends over 14 amino acids. The germline CDR1 and CDR2 sequences are LNHNV and YYDKDF (reference sequence). The CDR3 reads CATSRGLAEIAQYF. The CDR3 DNA reads TGTGCCACCAGCAGAGGACTAGCGGAAATCGCGCAGTATTTT.

This clone came up once. This sequence joins TRBV5-1 and TRBJ2-5, with D perhaps matching TRBD1 (7 bases). The CDR3 sequence is 14 residues long. V was pared by 4 bases and J by 6 bases, with 16 bases between. Germline V gives CDR1 SGHRS, CDR2 YFSETQ. The CDR3 DNA sequence: TGCGCCAGCAGCCCAGGGGGGCCTTCCCAGACCCAGTACTTC. Protein: CASSPGGPSQTQYF.

The V gene is TRBV7-2, the J gene TRBJ1-5; a weak D match, TRBD1 (5 bases). CDR1 is SGHTA and CDR2 is FQGNSA in the germline V gene. This CDR3 spans 17 amino acids. Trimming pared 5 bases from V and 2 bases from J, leaving 19 bases between. This CDR3 is CASSRLPGMVGNQPQHF. Here the CDR3 DNA reads TGTGCCAGCAGCCGCCTCCCAGGGATGGTCGGCAATCAGCCCCAGCATTTT.

The chain joins TRBV19 to TRBJ2-6; D not resolved. The CDR3 runs 14 residues. V shed 7 bases and J shed 4 bases, with 11 bases lying between them. Per germline, CDR1 LNHDA and CDR2 SQIVND (reference sequence). The DNA for the CDR3 is TGTGCCAGTACAGTTGGGTCCGGGGCCAACGTCCTGACTTTC. Translating gives CASTVGSGANVLTF.

This clone was counted a single time. The gene calls are TRBV5-5 and TRBJ2-3; tentatively, D is TRBD2 (5 bases). Germline values: CDR1 SGHKS, CDR2 YYEKEE (reference sequence). The CDR3 length is 13 residues. Trimming pared 5 bases from V and 5 bases from J, leaving 12 bases between. The CDR3 coding sequence is TGTGCCAGCAGTTCATTAGGGAGAGATACGCAGTATTTT. This encodes CASSSLGRDTQYF.

The chain combines TRBV3-1 (or the pseudogene TRBV3-2) with TRBJ2-4; TRBD2 is a possible D gene (5 bases). Germline lookup yields CDR1 LGHDT and CDR2 YNNKEL (reference sequence). Trimming removed 1 base at V and 1 base at J, with 11 bases between. This CDR3 comprises 16 residues. The CDR3 bases are TGTGCCAGCAGCCAAGCGGGGAATCTCGCCAAAAACATTCAGTACTTC. Encoded protein: CASSQAGNLAKNIQYF.

This rearrangement joins TRBV12-3 or TRBV12-4 to TRBJ2-3; no clear D gene. The CDR3 length is 11 residues. V was pared by 5 bases and J by 2 bases, with 2 bases between. CDR3 residues: CASSPTDTQYF. As DNA, the CDR3 is TGTGCCAGCAGTCCCACAGATACGCAGTATTTT.

The chain carries TRBV18 and TRBJ2-6; no clear D. Trimming pared 2 bases from V and 4 bases from J, leaving 9 bases between. Germline CDR1 and CDR2: KGHSH and LQKENI. The CDR3 is 15 residues long. In nucleotides, the CDR3 is TGTGCCAGCTCACCAGTTATGGCGGGGGCCAACGTCCTGACTTTC. Translating gives CASSPVMAGANVLTF.

DNA for the CDR3: TGCGCCAGCAGCTTGGCCGGGACTAGCGGGAGACCGTACCAAGAGACCCAGTACTTC. Encoded protein: CASSLAGTSGRPYQETQYF. The chain links TRBV5-1 to TRBJ2-5; TRBD2 aligns across 14 bases. The CDR3 has 19 residues. The trim removed 0 bases at V and 0 bases at J, leaving 7 bases unmatched. From germline, CDR1 is SGHRS and CDR2 YFSETQ.